These T cell receptor beta chains were read from a single sample in a study of cytomegalovirus exposure and HLA in healthy donors. The data were produced by immunoSEQ multiplex PCR, yet TCRdb's version contains in-frame clones alone and is incomplete. The sample has 200,000 to 300,000 clones, 80% to 90% seen once. Sequenced material: PBMCs. Receptors were obtained from a man younger than 35 in good health and CMV-seronegative. The CDR3 runs from the conserved cysteine through the conserved F or W. The D gene is left open where the match is weak. Some rows mark clone size as missing; the rest say once, few, many or name a class of expanded clone.

TRBV14	TRBJ1-3	NA	NA	TGTGCCAGCAGCCAAGATCGAACAGGGAGCTCTGGAAACACCATATATTTT	CASSQDRTGSSGNTIYF
TRBV28	TRBJ2-1	NA	once	TGTGCCAGCAGTCCCGTTGGGGAGGTAAGCTACAATGAGCAGTTCTTC	CASSPVGEVSYNEQFF
TRBV7-9	TRBJ2-2	NA	NA	TGTGCCAGCAGACCGGGACTTAACACCGGGGAGCTGTTTTTT	CASRPGLNTGELFF
TRBV7-2	TRBJ2-7	TRBD2	NA	TGTGCCAGCAGCTTAGAATCCGGACTAGCGTCCTACGAGCAGTACTTC	CASSLESGLASYEQYF
TRBV9	TRBJ2-3	TRBD1	NA	TGTGCCAGCAGCCCATCGACAGGGACCACAGATACGCAGTATTTT	CASSPSTGTTDTQYF
TRBV6-5	TRBJ1-5	NA	once	TGTGCCAGCAGGCCCTGGTCGGGTCAGCCCCAGCATTTT	CASRPWSGQPQHF
TRBV14	TRBJ1-1	NA	NA	TGTGCCAGCAGCCAAGGCTCCATTAGGAACACTGAAGCTTTCTTT	CASSQGSIRNTEAFF
TRBV7-8	TRBJ2-3	TRBD2	NA	TGTGCCAGCAGCTTAGTCATGTGGGGGGGACTAGCGGGAGAGCAAGGTACAGATACGCAGTATTTT	CASSLVMWGGLAGEQGTDTQYF
TRBV7-2	TRBJ2-2	NA	once	TGTGCCAGCAGCTCCCTTCGATCATTCGGCACCGGGGAGCTGTTTTTT	CASSSLRSFGTGELFF
TRBV5-4	TRBJ2-3	TRBD1	once	TGTGCCAGCAATGAGGGTGGGACAGGGGGCACAGATACGCAGTATTTT	CASNEGGTGGTDTQYF
TRBV2	TRBJ1-6	NA	NA	TGTGCCAGCAGTGATGGCCAGGGATTTAATTCACCCCTCCACTTT	CASSDGQGFNSPLHF
TRBV27	TRBJ2-6	TRBD1	NA	TGTGCCAGCAGTTTAGAGGCAGGGGGCAGCGTCCTGACTTTC	CASSLEAGGSVLTF
TRBV5-6	TRBJ2-7	TRBD1	few	TGTGCCAGCAGCAAGCTTGACAGGGATTCCTACGAGCAGTACTTC	CASSKLDRDSYEQYF
TRBV18	TRBJ1-1	TRBD1	NA	TGTGCCAGCTCAGAACAGGGGGCGTGGAGCCCCTCGGTGGCTTTCTTT	CASSEQGAWSPSVAFF
TRBV10-3	TRBJ2-6	NA	NA	TGTGCCATCTCTATCGGCTCTGGGGCCAACGTCCTGACTTTC	CAISIGSGANVLTF
TRBV9	TRBJ2-7	TRBD2	NA	TGTGCCAGCAGCGTAGGTTTAGCGGGAGTGGAGGAGCAGTACTTC	CASSVGLAGVEEQYF
TRBV9	TRBJ1-6	NA	NA	TGTGCCAGCAGCGAACTCCGGGAGAAGGCGAATAATTCACCCCTCCACTTT	CASSELREKANNSPLHF
TRBV7-6	TRBJ2-1	TRBD1	NA	TGTGCCAGCAGCTCCCGGACAGGGGACGGCAATGAGCAGTTCTTC	CASSSRTGDGNEQFF
TRBV2	TRBJ2-2	NA	NA	TGTGCCAGCAACCCAGGGTTTCCCACCGGGGAGCTGTTTTTT	CASNPGFPTGELFF
TRBV5-1	TRBJ1-1	NA	NA	TGCGCCAGCAGCTTGGCGGGTTCGGCGAACACTGAAGCTTTCTTT	CASSLAGSANTEAFF
TRBV4-3	TRBJ1-3	NA	NA	TGCGCCAGCAGCCAAGATGAGGAAAACACCATATATTTT	CASSQDEENTIYF
TRBV4-3	TRBJ2-2	NA	NA	TGCGCCAGCAGCCAAGTGGAAGGGGCCGGGGAGCTGTTTTTT	CASSQVEGAGELFF
TRBV10-2	TRBJ2-3	TRBD2	NA	TGCGCCAGCAGTCCGACTAGCGGGTGGGGAGATACGCAGTATTTT	CASSPTSGWGDTQYF
TRBV7-3	TRBJ2-3	TRBD2	NA	TGTGCCAGCAGCTTAGTACTAGCGGGAGATACGCAGTATTTT	CASSLVLAGDTQYF
TRBV13	TRBJ2-2	NA	NA	TGTGCCAGCAGCTCCACCTGGGGGGTTAACACCGGGGAGCTGTTTTTT	CASSSTWGVNTGELFF
TRBV4-3	TRBJ2-1	TRBD2	NA	TGCGCCAGCAGCCAAGCTAGCGGGGGGGTAGGGGAGCAGTTCTTC	CASSQASGGVGEQFF
TRBV7-2	TRBJ2-7	TRBD2	NA	TGTGCCAGCAGCTTAGTTGGGACTAGCGGGGGGGCGAGGTACGAGCAGTACTTC	CASSLVGTSGGARYEQYF
TRBV6-5	TRBJ2-7	TRBD2	NA	TGTGCCAGCAGTTTGCCGGGAGGAGGCGAGCAGTACTTC	CASSLPGGGEQYF
TRBV6-5	TRBJ1-1	NA	NA	TGTGCCAGCAGCGCCCCGGGTTTGACTGAAGCTTTCTTT	CASSAPGLTEAFF
TRBV27	TRBJ1-6	TRBD1	NA	TGTGCCAGCAGTCTGGGACAGTACGGCAAGACACCCCTCCACTTT	CASSLGQYGKTPLHF
TRBV11-2	TRBJ2-7	NA	NA	TGTGCCAGCAGTCTGGAGGGACGGATACTCTCCTACGAGCAGTACTTC	CASSLEGRILSYEQYF
TRBV2	TRBJ2-6	TRBD1	NA	TGTGCGACAGGGCCTGGGGCCAACGTCCTGACTTTC	CATGPGANVLTF
TRBV2	TRBJ2-3	NA	NA	TGTGCCAGCAGGGAAACTATACTAAGCACAGATACGCAGTATTTT	CASRETILSTDTQYF
TRBV27	TRBJ2-7	NA	NA	TGTGCCAGCAGTACACAGGGCAGCAGCTACGAGCAGTACTTC	CASSTQGSSYEQYF
TRBV2	TRBJ1-1	TRBD1	NA	TGTGCCAGCAGTCCGACAGGGTCCCCTGAAGCTTTCTTT	CASSPTGSPEAFF
TRBV18	TRBJ2-3	NA	NA	TGTGCCAGCTCATTAGCGGACCCTAGCACAGATACGCAGTATTTT	CASSLADPSTDTQYF
TRBV4-1	TRBJ1-2	NA	NA	TGCGCCAGCAGCCAAGATCTAGCGTATGGCTACACCTTC	CASSQDLAYGYTF
TRBV9	TRBJ1-6	TRBD1	NA	TGTGCCAGCAGCCCCACGGGACAGGGGTTAGATAATTCACCCCTCCACTTT	CASSPTGQGLDNSPLHF
TRBV5-1	TRBJ2-3	NA	NA	TGCGCCAGCAGTTCGGCCGCCAGCGGAGATACGCAGTATTTT	CASSSAASGDTQYF
TRBV27	TRBJ2-1	TRBD2	once	TGTGCCAGCAGTTACCGCCCGACTAGCGGGTACAATGAGCAGTTCTTC	CASSYRPTSGYNEQFF
TRBV30	TRBJ1-2	NA	NA	TGTGCCTGGATGTTTCCGCAGGGAGGCTACACCTTC	CAWMFPQGGYTF
TRBV5-4	TRBJ1-2	NA	NA	TGTGCCAGCAGCTTAGAAACAGGGTTCCTGGAGTACACCTTC	CASSLETGFLEYTF
TRBV10-1	TRBJ2-7	NA	NA	TGCGCCAGCAGTGGGACCGGAGGATGGTCCGAGCAGTACTTC	CASSGTGGWSEQYF
TRBV6-6	TRBJ1-4	TRBD1	NA	TGTGCCGCCCAGGACAGGGGAGGAGAAAAACTGTTTTTT	CAAQDRGGEKLFF
TRBV28	TRBJ2-1	NA	NA	TGTGCCAGCAGTTTGAGTCCCACCATTGAGCAGTTCTTC	CASSLSPTIEQFF
TRBV5-1	TRBJ2-3	NA	NA	TGCGCCAGCAGCTTGGGGCCGGGGCGGGACACAGATACGCAGTATTTT	CASSLGPGRDTDTQYF
TRBV10-2	TRBJ2-3	TRBD2	NA	TGCGCCACACGGGAGGCGGCTAGCACAGATACGCAGTATTTT	CATREAASTDTQYF
TRBV11-2	TRBJ1-2	TRBD1	NA	TGTGCCAGCAGGCCCGCCCGAACAGGGGCTAGTGGCTACACCTTC	CASRPARTGASGYTF
TRBV5-1	TRBJ1-5	NA	NA	TGCGCCAGCAGCTTGGCGGGGAATCAGCCCCAGCATTTT	CASSLAGNQPQHF
TRBV7-9	TRBJ2-2	TRBD2	NA	TGTGCCAGCAGCCCTGTAGCGGGAGTCCTCACCGGGGAGCTGTTTTTT	CASSPVAGVLTGELFF
TRBV11-2	TRBJ2-2	NA	NA	TGTGCCAGCAGCTTAGTGAGAAGCACCGGGGAGCTGTTTTTT	CASSLVRSTGELFF
TRBV5-1	TRBJ2-7	NA	NA	TGCGCCAGCAGCCACGGGGGTAGGAACGAGCAGTACTTC	CASSHGGRNEQYF
TRBV4-3	TRBJ2-5	TRBD2	NA	TGCGCCAGCAGCCAGGGACTAGCGGGGGCCGAAGGAGATCAAGAGACCCAGTACTTC	CASSQGLAGAEGDQETQYF
TRBV19	TRBJ1-5	TRBD1	NA	TGTGCCAGTAGCGGAGACAGGGTGGTATATCAGCCCCAGCATTTT	CASSGDRVVYQPQHF
TRBV10-2	TRBJ2-3	NA	NA	TGCGCCAGCAGTGATGGCGGGTGGGTAGCCCAAGATACGCAGTATTTT	CASSDGGWVAQDTQYF